The TCR beta chain under discussion was sequenced for a study of blood T cells in healthy people across ages. General study points: Higher diversity, along with more naive CD4+ cells, distinguished long-lived donors from aged donors. TCR beta diversity correlated strongly with naive T cell percentage.

A sample-barcoded 5' primer and a J-beta primer mix were used in a second PCR of roughly 6 to 11 cycles. Every single cDNA molecule received a tag from a template-switch adaptor with 12 random nucleotides. TCRdb re-called the 5' RACE reads through MiXCR, storing one row per CDR3 protein. The table lists 450,000 to 700,000 distinct CDR3 sequences, 25% to 30% of them singletons. The table lists this clonotype with a few counts. As yet, its antigen is unknown. One end of the junction is discordant with germline, which a read error may explain. CDR1 is DFQATT, CDR2 SNEGSKA, per germline (reference sequence). This CDR3 is built from 13 residues. Every sample yielded at least 6.5 million isolated PBMCs.

The specimen was blood. This clonotype was obtained from a woman aged 65 to 85 in good health. The chain carries TRBV20-1 and TRBJ2-5, with 9 positions matching TRBD2. Near its end, the DNA agrees better with TRBJ2-1, so the J call may be wrong. CDR3 sequence (DNA): TGCAGTGCCAGAGGGACTAGCAAGGATGAGCAGTTCTTC. This codes for CSARGTSKDEQFF.